Presented here are 28 T cell receptor beta chains from one specimen sequenced in a study of spatial heterogeneity in lung cancer. The sample's time point: sample taken at primary tumor resection. Which antigens these TCRs recognize remains unknown. TCRdb recomputed calls from the 5' RACE reads with MiXCR, one row per CDR3 protein. In the table there are fewer than 20,000 distinct CDR3 sequences, around 6.5% of which are singletons. Study-wide results and caveats: Mutation counts in tumors were tracked by counts of expanded intratumoral alpha and beta TCRs.

The source material was lung tumor tissue, sampled at surgery. These TCRs come from a female donor with early-stage non-small cell lung cancer.

This clonotype was seen many times. The chain carries TRBV7-6 and TRBJ2-2, with D perhaps matching TRBD2 (6 bases). V was cut by 5 bases and J by 7 bases, with 14 bases left in between. Germline-derived CDR1 and CDR2 are SGHVS and FNYEAQ. The CDR3 covers 14 residues. The CDR3 reads CASSPTSGGGELFF. The CDR3 DNA follows: TGTGCCAGCAGCCCGACTAGTGGAGGCGGGGAGCTGTTTTTT.

This clonotype was counted many times. The gene calls are TRBV27 and TRBJ2-2, with D perhaps TRBD1 or TRBD2 (6 bases each). Germline V gene lookup returns CDR1 MNHEY and CDR2 SMNVEV (reference sequence). The length of the CDR3 is 14 residues. Trimming stripped 5 bases from V and 4 bases from J, with 11 bases between. The CDR3 sequence is CASSRGGPTGELFF. As DNA, the CDR3 is TGTGCCAGCAGTCGAGGGGGGCCCACCGGGGAGCTGTTTTTT.

This clonotype came up many times. The rearrangement links TRBV16 to TRBJ2-7, with 11 bases that match TRBD2. The CDR3 is 14 residues long. CDR1 KGHSY and CDR2 FQNENV come from the germline V gene. With V trimmed by 2 bases and J by 6 bases, 3 bases remained unmatched. CDR3 region: CASSQGLAGGEQYF. CDR3 sequence (DNA): TGTGCCAGCAGCCAAGGGCTAGCGGGGGGCGAGCAGTACTTC.

The rearrangement uses TRBV10-3 and TRBJ2-6; D is uncertain. Trimming shortened V by 3 bases and J by 2 bases, and 2 bases separated the two germline ends. The germline V gene has CDR1 ENHRY and CDR2 SYGVKD. The CDR3 totals 13 residues. The CDR3 nucleotides read TGTGCCATCAGTGAACCTGGGGCCAACGTCCTGACTTTC. The encoded protein is CAISEPGANVLTF.

The table lists this clonotype with a few counts. This chain connects TRBV10-2 to TRBJ1-5, with D unresolved. Trimming removed 1 base at V and 6 bases at J, with 4 bases between. The CDR3 length is 12 residues. Germline V gives CDR1 WSHSY, CDR2 SAAADI. CDR3 in DNA: TGCGCCAGCAGTGAGTTGGCTCAGCCCCAGCATTTT. Its protein product is CASSELAQPQHF.

V gene TRBV20-1 combines with J gene TRBJ2-7, with a tentative D call TRBD1 (7 bases). CDR3 length equals 18 residues. The V gene's germline CDR1 is DFQATT and CDR2 SNEGSKA (reference sequence). Trimming pared 0 bases from V and 2 bases from J, leaving 23 bases between. The CDR3 DNA reads as TGCAGTGCTAGAGATAACAGGGTGGGAGGACAGGAGACCTACGAGCAGTACTTC. Its protein is CSARDNRVGGQETYEQYF.

The rearrangement uses TRBV5-1 and TRBJ1-1; unclear D gene. The ends were cut back, 2 bases at V and 1 base at J, with 15 bases in the middle. The CDR3 loop spans 16 amino acids. From germline, CDR1 is SGHRS and CDR2 YFSETQ. CDR3 bases: TGCGCCAGCAGCTTAGCGTCCGTTGGAGCGAACACTGAAGCTTTCTTT. Its protein is CASSLASVGANTEAFF.

In its sample, this clonotype was seen a few times. V and J are TRBV9 and TRBJ1-1; no clear D. CDR3 length: 15 residues. V gave up 3 bases and J gave up 1 base, with 13 bases separating them. The germline V gene has CDR1 SGDLS and CDR2 YYNGEE. CDR3 protein: CASSALIGGNTEAFF. DNA of the CDR3: TGTGCCAGCAGCGCCCTTATCGGTGGGAACACTGAAGCTTTCTTT.

This clonotype was observed many times. The chain uses TRBV20-1 and TRBJ2-4; 10 nucleotides agree with TRBD1. V was clipped by 5 bases and J by 8 bases; unmatched bases: 9. The germline gives CDR1 DFQATT, CDR2 SNEGSKA (reference sequence). The CDR3 has 14 amino acids. This chain's CDR3 is CSAPPDRGIDIQYF. CDR3 in DNA: TGCAGTGCTCCACCGGACAGGGGGATAGACATTCAGTACTTC.

This clonotype was observed at least ten times. CDR3 region: CASSYRRVETQYF. The CDR3 DNA reads as TGTGCCAGCAGTTACCGTAGGGTGGAGACCCAGTACTTC. The chain links TRBV5-6 to TRBJ2-5; no clear D. The CDR3 runs 13 residues. Per germline, CDR1 SGHDT and CDR2 YYEEEE. V was cut by 5 bases and J by 5 bases, with 13 bases left in between.

This clonotype was seen repeatedly, ten times or more. The chain recombines TRBV29-1 with TRBJ1-1, with a possible D match to TRBD1 (5 bases). The germline V gene has CDR1 SQVTM and CDR2 ANQGSEA. This CDR3 region has 11 residues. The V end was cut by 3 bases, the J end by 6 bases, with 8 bases between. The CDR3 DNA reads TGCAGCGTTGACGGGGGTCCTGAAGCTTTCTTT. It is translated as CSVDGGPEAFF. Supplemented by reference TRBV29-1 and TRBJ1-1, the full variable domain reads SAVISQKPSRDICQRGTSLTIQCQVDSQVTMMFWYRQQPGQSLTLIATANQGSEATYESGFVIDKFPISRPNLTFSTLTVSNMSPEDSSIYLCSVDGGPEAFFGQGTRLTVV.

This clonotype was seen just once. A much larger clone differs by one base, so this may be a read error. CDR3 coding DNA: TGTGCCAGCAGCGAACAGGACAGGGGCTCTTACACTGAAGCTTTCTTT. Protein product: CASSEQDRGSYTEAFF. The gene calls are TRBV7-3 and TRBJ1-1, with 9 nucleotides matching TRBD1. The V and J ends lost 5 bases and 3 bases, in that order; junction bases with no gene match: 10. The CDR3 loop spans 16 amino acids. Germline lookup yields CDR1 SGHTA and CDR2 FQGTGA.

The rearrangement joins TRBV11-2 to TRBJ2-3; 9 bases line up with TRBD2. The V and J ends lost 3 bases and 5 bases, in that order; junction bases with no gene match: 12. Germline V gene lookup returns CDR1 SGHAT and CDR2 FQNNGV. CDR3 length: 17 amino acids. The CDR3 region is CASSLLRRAGGIDTQYF. CDR3 nucleotide sequence: TGTGCCAGCAGCTTGCTTCGGAGGGCGGGGGGGATAGATACGCAGTATTTT.

This clonotype was observed at least ten times. The gene calls are TRBV12-3 or TRBV12-4 and TRBJ1-2, with D maybe TRBD1 (5 bases). The length of the CDR3 is 14 residues. V lost 5 bases, J lost 4 bases, and 14 bases lay in between. In nucleotides, the CDR3 is TGTGCCAGCAGTCCTCCAGGGACGTCCTATGGCTACACCTTC. As protein: CASSPPGTSYGYTF.

The table lists this clonotype with many counts. V is TRBV20-1 and J is TRBJ2-1; the match to TRBD2 covers 12 bases. From germline, CDR1 is DFQATT and CDR2 SNEGSKA (reference sequence). Trimming cost V 5 bases and J 7 bases; bases outside gene matches: 9. CDR3 size: 15 residues. CDR3 bases: TGCAGTGCTCCTAGCGGGGGGGCCGCGGGGAATGAGCAGTTCTTC. Protein product: CSAPSGGAAGNEQFF.

CDR3 loop: CSVAGSSRGHDEQYF. The DNA for the CDR3 is TGCAGCGTAGCGGGTTCGAGCAGGGGGCACGACGAGCAGTACTTC. The V and J genes are TRBV29-1 and TRBJ2-7; TRBD1 matches at 8 bases. V was pared by 6 bases and J by 5 bases, with 15 bases of the junction left unmatched. The CDR3 consists of 15 residues. Germline lookup yields CDR1 SQVTM and CDR2 ANQGSEA.

The rearrangement uses TRBV11-3 and TRBJ2-1; the D is unclear. Trimming stripped 4 bases from V and 6 bases from J, with 10 bases between. Germline lookup yields CDR1 SGHNT and CDR2 YENEEA. This CDR3 region has 13 residues. This chain's CDR3 is CASSSPWGNEQFF. CDR3 coding DNA: TGTGCCAGCAGCTCCCCTTGGGGCAATGAGCAGTTCTTC.

The chain couples TRBV20-1 to TRBJ1-6; D perhaps matches TRBD1 (5 bases). The length of the CDR3 is 14 residues. The germline gives CDR1 DFQATT, CDR2 SNEGSKA (reference sequence). V shed 0 bases and J shed 10 bases, with 13 bases lying between them. CDR3 residues: CSARDGGEGSPLHF. For the CDR3, the DNA is TGCAGTGCTAGAGATGGAGGGGAGGGCTCACCCCTCCACTTT.

This clonotype came up many times. The chain couples TRBV5-1 to TRBJ1-5; 8 bases match TRBD1. CDR3 size: 15 residues. V was pared by 0 bases and J by 5 bases, with 4 bases of the junction left unmatched. Germline V gene sequence: CDR1 SGHRS, CDR2 YFSETQ. CDR3 protein: CASSLEGTGHQPQHF. The CDR3 coding sequence is TGCGCCAGCAGCTTGGAAGGGACAGGTCATCAGCCCCAGCATTTT.

This clonotype was recorded at least ten times. V usage is TRBV20-1 and J usage is TRBJ2-2; 11 bases are shared with TRBD2. V lost 6 bases, J lost 5 bases, and 8 bases stayed unmatched. The CDR3 contains 15 residues. Germline-derived CDR1 and CDR2 are DFQATT and SNEGSKA (reference sequence). The CDR3 region has the DNA TGCAGTGCAGCTCGAACTAGCGGGGGTACCGGGGAGCTGTTTTTT. This translates into CSAARTSGGTGELFF.

The chain joins TRBV2 to TRBJ2-7; 9 bases agree with TRBD1. Trimming removed 4 bases from V and 3 bases from J; junction bases left unmatched: 4. The CDR3 contains 14 residues. Looked up from germline, CDR1 is SNHLY and CDR2 is FYNNEI. The CDR3 loop is CASSADRGNYEQYF. Written as DNA, the CDR3 is TGTGCCAGCAGTGCGGACAGGGGTAACTACGAGCAGTACTTC.

This clonotype was found many times. V gene TRBV29-1 combines with J gene TRBJ2-7; possible D gene TRBD2, 6 bases. The V and J ends lost 4 bases and 1 base respectively, with 11 bases between them. Germline CDR1 and CDR2: SQVTM and ANQGSEA. There are 13 residues in the CDR3. The CDR3 loop is CSVASDSSYEQYF. Here the CDR3 DNA reads TGCAGCGTTGCTAGCGACAGTTCCTACGAGCAGTACTTC.

The chain combines TRBV25-1 with TRBJ2-2; TRBD1 might be the D (6 bases). The CDR3 sequence is 13 residues long. Germline CDR1 MGHDK, CDR2 SYGVNS. With 5 bases removed from V and 6 bases from J, the gap between germline ends came to 10 bases. As DNA, the CDR3 is TGTGCCAGCAGTCGACAGGAGGCCGGGGAGCTGTTTTTT. Its protein is CASSRQEAGELFF. Complete variable domain (other parts from reference TRBV25-1 and TRBJ2-2): EADIYQTPRYLVIGTGKKITLECSQTMGHDKMYWYQQDPGMELHLIHYSYGVNSTEKGDLSSESTVSRIRTEHFPLTLESARPSHTSQYLCASSRQEAGELFFGEGSRLTVL.

The CDR3 nucleotides read TGCAGCGTTGGGGACGGAGGACAAGAGACCCAGTACTTC. Amino acid sequence: CSVGDGGQETQYF. The chain links TRBV29-1 to TRBJ2-5; D assignment may be TRBD1 or TRBD2 (5 bases each). CDR3 length: 13 residues. Germline CDR1 reads SQVTM; CDR2 reads ANQGSEA. Between the trimmed V and J ends, which lost 4 bases and 2 bases, there was a span of 11 bases.

This chain connects TRBV29-1 to TRBJ2-3, with 13 bases identical to TRBD2. Germline CDR1 and CDR2: SQVTM and ANQGSEA. The CDR3 is made up of 17 amino acids. Trimming removed 7 bases from V and 3 bases from J; junction bases left unmatched: 13. The CDR3 DNA follows: TGCAGCGCCTGTGGGGGACTAGCGGGGCCATTTACAGATACGCAGTATTTT. It translates to CSACGGLAGPFTDTQYF.

This clonotype was detected many times. The chain uses TRBV6-5 and TRBJ2-3, with a possible D match to TRBD1 (7 bases). Trimming took off 8 bases at V and 9 bases at J, with 24 bases between the two ends. The germline CDR1 and CDR2 sequences are MNHEY and SVGAGI. The CDR3 extends over 15 amino acids. The CDR3 coding sequence is TGTGCCAGCCTATGGGGGGCAGGGGGAAAGTTCACGCAGTATTTT. It encodes CASLWGAGGKFTQYF.

The rearrangement links TRBV9 to TRBJ2-1; 7 bases are a match to TRBD2. The CDR3 has 15 amino acids. V was pared by 6 bases and J by 0 bases, with 6 bases of the junction left unmatched. CDR1 is SGDLS, CDR2 YYNGEE, per germline. CDR3 sequence reads: CASTPASGSYNEQFF. For the CDR3, the DNA is TGTGCCAGCACCCCAGCTAGCGGCTCCTACAATGAGCAGTTCTTC.

Worth noting for this clonotype: A single base separates this from a much larger clone, so it may be a read error. This CDR3 reads CASSQDWLGEEYF. As DNA, the CDR3 is TGCGCCAGCAGCCAAGATTGGCTGGGAGAGGAGTACTTC. V and J are TRBV4-1 and TRBJ2-7, with D perhaps matching TRBD2 (5 bases). The V gene's germline CDR1 is MGHRA and CDR2 YSYEKL. Trimming took 0 bases from V and 11 from J, leaving 14 bases between them. This CDR3 spans 13 amino acids.